This TCR beta chain is from a study of human T cells and chemical hapten exposure. Total RNA was extracted from unfractionated whole blood. TCRdb used MiXCR to reprocess the 5' RACE reads, holding one entry per CDR3 protein. The profile shows approximately 150,000 distinct CDR3 sequences, around 4% of them singletons. CDR1 is LNHNV and CDR2 is YYDKDF in the germline V gene (reference sequence). V was pared by 6 bases and J by 14 bases, with 20 bases between. This CDR3 is built from 14 residues. This chain links TRBV15 with TRBJ1-6; possibly TRBD1 for D (6 bases). The sequence was obtained from a female donor in good health. The CDR3 coding sequence is TGTGCCACCAGTAGACAGGCCGCATCCTCGGCCCTCCACTTT. Its translation is CATSRQAASSALHF.